This is a list of T cell receptor beta chains from one sample in a study of blood T cell repertoires in COVID-19. The method was immunoSEQ multiplex PCR; TCRdb's version includes in-frame clones alone and lacks a portion of them. This table holds some 260,000 clones, over 65% found once. Sample: peripheral blood. All receptors come from a woman older than 75 with acute or convalescent COVID-19. Each CDR3 is given with its conserved first and last residue. A D gene is named only where the DNA matches it firmly. A clone size is listed for some rows: how often the clone was seen (once, few, many), or a class if it is expanded.

TRBV18	.	TRBJ2-7	.	TGTGCCAGCTCACCACGTGCCAGCGGCTCAGTCTACGAGCAGTACTTC	CASSPRASGSVYEQYF
TRBV10-2	.	TRBJ2-7	.	TGCGCCAGCAGTGCGAGCTCCTACGAGCAGTACTTC	CASSASSYEQYF
TRBV2	.	TRBJ2-1	.	TGTGCCAGCAGTGAAGTCACTAGCCTCTTAAACAATGAGCAGTTCTTC	CASSEVTSLLNNEQFF
TRBV19	TRBD2	TRBJ2-5	.	TGTGCCAGTAGTATAGGGCTAGCGGGGGCTCGAGAGACCCAGTACTTC	CASSIGLAGARETQYF
TRBV20-1	.	TRBJ2-7	.	TGCAGTGCTAGTAAGTCGGCAGCGAGCTCCTACGAGCAGTACTTC	CSASKSAASSYEQYF
TRBV12-5	.	TRBJ1-2	few	TGTGCTAGTACCCTCGACAGCAACTATGGCTACACCTTC	CASTLDSNYGYTF
TRBV5-1	.	TRBJ2-1	.	TGCGCCAGCAGCTTGGATCCAGGGTCGAGATCCAATGAGCAGTTCTTC	CASSLDPGSRSNEQFF
TRBV18	.	TRBJ1-1	many	TGTGCCAGCTCACCGACAATGAACACTGAAGCTTTCTTT	CASSPTMNTEAFF
TRBV2	.	TRBJ2-7	.	TGTGCCAGCAGTGAACTATACGAGCAGTACTTC	CASSELYEQYF
TRBV6-1	TRBD1	TRBJ1-5	once	TGTGCCAGCAGTGAGACCAGACAGGGATACTGGCCCCAGCATTTT	CASSETRQGYWPQHF
TRBV4-3	TRBD2	TRBJ2-2	few	TGCGCCAGCAGCCACATACTAGCGGGGGGGCCCAACACCGGGGAGCTGTTTTTT	CASSHILAGGPNTGELFF
TRBV20-1	.	TRBJ2-1	few	TGCAGTGCTAGTAAGGGGGCGGGACAGCCTTACAATGAGCAGTTCTTC	CSASKGAGQPYNEQFF
TRBV6-1	.	TRBJ1-5	few	TGTGCCAGCAGTGGGGCTACCCCACAGGGTCGGCAGCCCCAGCATTTT	CASSGATPQGRQPQHF
TRBV2	TRBD2	TRBJ2-3	once	TGTGCCAGCAGTGAAGATCTAGCGGGAGGGCGGGATACGCAGTATTTT	CASSEDLAGGRDTQYF
TRBV14	.	TRBJ1-3	.	TGTGCCAGCAGCTCAGGATTTCGCAACACCATATATTTT	CASSSGFRNTIYF
TRBV6-1	.	TRBJ1-4	.	TGTGCCAGCAGTGAGGGTCAGGTTGGAGAAAAACTGTTTTTT	CASSEGQVGEKLFF
TRBV4-1	TRBD1	TRBJ1-2	.	TGCGCCAGCAGCCAACAGGGGGGCTTTGGCTACACCTTC	CASSQQGGFGYTF
TRBV19	.	TRBJ1-1	.	TGTGCCAGTAGTCTTACCAGGGGGAACACTGAAGCTTTCTTT	CASSLTRGNTEAFF
TRBV28	.	TRBJ1-2	.	TGTGCCAGCAGGGACAGCGCCCACTATGGCTACACCTTC	CASRDSAHYGYTF
TRBV18	TRBD1	TRBJ2-5	.	TGTGCCAGCTCACCCAGACAGGGGGTCCAAGAGACCCAGTACTTC	CASSPRQGVQETQYF
TRBV11-3	TRBD2	TRBJ2-1	.	TGTGCCAGCAGCTCTAGTTTGACTAGCGGGAGCTCCTACAATGAGCAGTTCTTC	CASSSSLTSGSSYNEQFF
TRBV29-1	TRBD2	TRBJ2-7	.	TGCAGCGTTGACGTAGCGGGGGGGGAGCAGTACTTC	CSVDVAGGEQYF
TRBV4-1	TRBD1	TRBJ2-2	many	TGCGCCAGCAGGGAGAACGACAGGGTTGCCGGGGAGCTGTTTTTT	CASRENDRVAGELFF
TRBV10-3	TRBD1	TRBJ1-2	.	TGTGCCATCACCAAGGGACAGGACTATGGCTACACCTTC	CAITKGQDYGYTF
TRBV5-4	TRBD2	TRBJ2-7	few	TGTGCCAGCAGCCAGGGGACTAGCGGGACTTACGAGCAGTACTTC	CASSQGTSGTYEQYF
TRBV27	.	TRBJ1-1	.	TGTGCCAGCAGTTATTGGGGAGGGCGGAACACTGAAGCTTTCTTT	CASSYWGGRNTEAFF
TRBV19	.	TRBJ2-7	.	TGTGCCAGTAGCCTAGGGACACGGACCTACGAGCAGTACTTC	CASSLGTRTYEQYF
TRBV5-6	TRBD2	TRBJ2-3	.	TGTGCCAGCAGCTTTTTTAGCGGGAGAGGCACAGATACGCAGTATTTT	CASSFFSGRGTDTQYF
TRBV11-2	.	TRBJ1-3	.	TGTGCCAGCAGCTTGTTGACAGTCTACTCTGGAAACACCATATATTTT	CASSLLTVYSGNTIYF
TRBV7-2	.	TRBJ1-2	.	TGTGCCAGCAGCTTACAGGGGATCGAGGGCTACACCTTC	CASSLQGIEGYTF
TRBV7-9	TRBD2	TRBJ2-2	.	TGTGCCAGCAGCTTAGTCTCGCTAGCGGGATTGAAGACCGGGGAGCTGTTTTTT	CASSLVSLAGLKTGELFF
TRBV19	.	TRBJ1-5	few	TGTGCCAGTAGTGTGGGCGGGCGGACCAACAATCAGCCCCAGCATTTT	CASSVGGRTNNQPQHF
TRBV30	.	TRBJ1-5	.	TGTGCCTGGAGTGTACATTCAGGGTTCAATCAGCCCCAGCATTTT	CAWSVHSGFNQPQHF